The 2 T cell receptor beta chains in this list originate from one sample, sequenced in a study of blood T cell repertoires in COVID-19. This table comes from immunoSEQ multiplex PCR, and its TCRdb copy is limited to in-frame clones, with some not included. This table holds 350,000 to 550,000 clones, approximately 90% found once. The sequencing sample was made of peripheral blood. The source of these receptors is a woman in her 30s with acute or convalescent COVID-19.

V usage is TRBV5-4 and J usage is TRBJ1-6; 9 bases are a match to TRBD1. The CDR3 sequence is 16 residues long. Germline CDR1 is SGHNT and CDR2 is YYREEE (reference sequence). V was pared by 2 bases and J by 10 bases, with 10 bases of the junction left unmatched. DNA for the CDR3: TGTGCCAGCAGCTTATCGCCCGGGACAGGGAACTCACCCCTCCACTTT. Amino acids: CASSLSPGTGNSPLHF.

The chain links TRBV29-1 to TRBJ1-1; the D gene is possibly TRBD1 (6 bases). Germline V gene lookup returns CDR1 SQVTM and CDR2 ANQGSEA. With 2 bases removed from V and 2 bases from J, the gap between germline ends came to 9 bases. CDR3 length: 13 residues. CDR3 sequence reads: CSVERTVNTEAFF. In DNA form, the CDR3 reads TGCAGCGTTGAAAGGACAGTTAACACTGAAGCTTTCTTT.